This T cell receptor (beta chain) is drawn from a study of CD4 and CD8 cells across lung adenocarcinoma regions. This clonotype was seen at least ten times. V dropped 6 bases and J dropped 7 bases, with 13 bases sitting between them. From germline, CDR1 is MNHNS and CDR2 SASEGT. CDR3 length: 13 amino acids. MiXCR, run by TCRdb on the PCR reads, gives a single entry per CDR3 protein. The table shows about 7,500 distinct CDR3 sequences, with approximately 51% occurring only once. The chain recombines TRBV6-1 with TRBJ1-5; D call uncertain. Sequencing was carried out using CD8+ T cells from the center of a lung tumor. The receptor was isolated from a male donor with lung adenocarcinoma. The CD4 and CD8 labels of this study may be unreliable. In DNA, the CDR3 is TGTGCCAGCAGCGTGGAAGAGGGACAGCCCCAGCATTTT. Translated: CASSVEEGQPQHF.